The 15 T cell receptor beta chains presented below share a single source sample, sequenced in a study of human T cells and chemical hapten exposure. TCRdb reprocessed the RACE reads via MiXCR and lists one record per CDR3 protein. Counted here are 350,000 to 400,000 distinct CDR3 sequences, around 6% occurring once; the ten biggest clones make up about 5.4%. Time point meaning: patch test 2, 6 weeks after DPC sensitization. Treatment in this sample: therapeutic diphenylcyclopropenone sensitization with weekly scalp DPC. Material: whole blood, obtained in connection with sensitization to the hapten diphenylcyclopropenone (DPC). These receptors all stem from a young woman with alopecia areata. Some clones in this sample may be carry-over from other donors' samples.

This clonotype has at least ten counts. The gene calls are TRBV7-9 and TRBJ1-2; 10 bases match TRBD1. The CDR3 consists of 15 residues. Germline V gene lookup returns CDR1 SEHNR and CDR2 FQNEAQ (reference sequence). With V trimmed by 1 base and J by 8 bases, 7 bases remained unmatched. The CDR3: CASSLEDRGLQGYTF. For the CDR3, the DNA is TGTGCCAGCAGCTTAGAAGACAGGGGGCTGCAAGGCTACACCTTC. The full variable domain, its missing parts supplied by reference TRBV7-9 and TRBJ1-2, is DTGVSQNPRHKITKRGQNVTFRCDPISEHNRLYWYRQTLGQGPEFLTYFQNEAQLEKSRLLSDRFSAERPKGSFSTLEIQRTEQGDSAMYLCASSLEDRGLQGYTFGSGTRLTVV.

The table lists this clonotype with a few counts. The chain couples TRBV7-2 to TRBJ2-7, with a weak D call TRBD1 (5 bases). The CDR3 loop spans 14 amino acids. Trimming removed 8 bases from V and 3 bases from J, with 17 bases in between. Germline V CDR1 and CDR2: SGHTA, FQGNSA. For the CDR3, the DNA is TGTGCCAGCCGTCCCCCAAAAGGGGTCTACGAGCAGTACTTC. Its translation: CASRPPKGVYEQYF.

In its sample, this clonotype was seen a few times. The chain uses TRBV10-3 and TRBJ2-2; a weak D match, TRBD1 (5 bases). CDR1 is ENHRY, CDR2 SYGVKD, per germline. This CDR3 has 16 residues. Trimming cost V 0 bases and J 1 base, with 9 bases left between them. The CDR3 spells CAISESSGMNTGELFF. The CDR3 DNA reads as TGTGCCATCAGTGAGTCGTCAGGGATGAACACCGGGGAGCTGTTTTTT.

About this clonotype: An end of the junction does not agree with germline; a read error may underlie this. In nucleotides, the CDR3 is TGTGTCAGCAGCGCTTCATACAATGAGCAGTTCTTC. Its protein is CVSSASYNEQFF. The chain has TRBV2 and TRBJ2-1; D uncertain. Germline V gene lookup returns CDR1 SNHLY and CDR2 FYNNEI. This CDR3 region has 12 residues.

This clonotype was seen at least ten times. The chain uses TRBV11-2 and TRBJ2-1; 7 positions match TRBD2. Trimming removed 2 bases from V and 9 bases from J; junction bases left unmatched: 13. The CDR3 is 16 residues long. Germline CDR1 reads SGHAT; CDR2 reads FQNNGV. In DNA form, the CDR3 reads TGTGCCAGCAGCTTACCGTCAACCTCCACGGGAGGTGAGCAGTTCTTC. This gives the protein CASSLPSTSTGGEQFF.

This clonotype was observed a handful of times. J is TRBJ2-3 and V is TRBV2; D is unresolved. Per the germline V gene, CDR1 is SNHLY and CDR2 is FYNNEI. Trimming took off 0 bases at V and 5 bases at J, with 12 bases between the two ends. CDR3 length: 15 residues. The CDR3 here is CASSEANIRGDTQYF. Here the CDR3 DNA reads TGTGCCAGCAGTGAAGCTAACATTCGAGGAGATACGCAGTATTTT.

This clonotype was picked up many times. The chain combines TRBV7-2 with TRBJ2-3; TRBD2 matches 13 bases. Looked up from germline, CDR1 is SGHTA and CDR2 is FQGNSA. There are 15 residues in the CDR3. The V gene end was trimmed by 8 bases and the J gene end by 9 bases; junction bases not matched to a gene: 11. CDR3 in DNA: TGTGCCAGCCGAAACCGACTAGCGGGGGGTGGCACGCAGTATTTT. Translation: CASRNRLAGGGTQYF.

This clonotype was seen more than once but under ten times. V is TRBV7-2 and J is TRBJ2-5; 8 bases are a match to TRBD2. Germline values: CDR1 SGHTA, CDR2 FQGNSA. J was trimmed by 1 base and V by 2 bases; bases with no gene match: 3. The CDR3 runs to 15 residues. The CDR3 DNA reads as TGTGCCAGCAGCTTACGACTAGCGTCCCAAGAGACCCAGTACTTC. Its protein product is CASSLRLASQETQYF.

This chain connects TRBV10-3 to TRBJ2-7; D is unclear. In germline, CDR1 is ENHRY, CDR2 SYGVKD. This CDR3 spans 11 amino acids. The ends were cut back, 6 bases at V and 6 bases at J, with 9 bases in the middle. The CDR3 spells CAIRIRSEQYF. DNA for the CDR3: TGTGCCATCAGGATAAGAAGCGAGCAGTACTTC.

V is TRBV12-5 and J is TRBJ2-5, with D possibly being TRBD1 (6 bases). This CDR3 has 15 amino acids. The V end lost 6 bases, the J end lost 0 bases, and 14 bases lay between the germline ends. Germline V gene lookup returns CDR1 LGHNT and CDR2 FRNRAP. CDR3: CASGPGHRYQETQYF. CDR3 DNA sequence: TGTGCTAGTGGCCCGGGACACCGGTACCAAGAGACCCAGTACTTC.

In its sample, this clonotype was seen a few times. The gene calls are TRBV6-1 and TRBJ2-7; 13 bases match TRBD2. Germline CDR1 reads MNHNS; CDR2 reads SASEGT. This CDR3 is built from 15 residues. V shed 3 bases and J 7 bases; nucleotides not matched to a gene: 6. The CDR3 DNA reads TGTGCCAGCAGTGATTGGACTAGCGGGGGCTGGGAGCAGTACTTC. This codes for CASSDWTSGGWEQYF.

In this sample, this clonotype turned up a few times. The V gene is TRBV5-1, the J gene TRBJ2-5; D gene uncertain. V was pared by 8 bases and J by 5 bases, with 19 bases between. The CDR3 length is 14 residues. Germline V gives CDR1 SGHRS, CDR2 YFSETQ. Written as DNA, the CDR3 is TGCGCCAGTCGGACGAACCCCACCGCGGAGACCCAGTACTTC. Translating gives CASRTNPTAETQYF.

V usage is TRBV28 and J usage is TRBJ2-3; D assignment may be TRBD1 or TRBD2 (6 bases each). The CDR3 totals 15 residues. Deletions cut 4 bases from V and 5 bases from J, with 16 bases between. Germline V gives CDR1 MDHEN, CDR2 SYDVKM. CDR3 residues: CASSSPGDNGDTQYF. For the CDR3, the DNA is TGTGCCAGCAGTTCCCCGGGGGACAATGGAGATACGCAGTATTTT. Drawing the rest from reference TRBV28 and TRBJ2-3, the complete variable domain is DVKVTQSSRYLVKRTGEKVFLECVQDMDHENMFWYRQDPGLGLRLIYFSYDVKMKEKGDIPEGYSVSREKKERFSLILESASTNQTSMYLCASSSPGDNGDTQYFGPGTRLTVL.

This clonotype showed up many times. The chain is built from TRBV28 and TRBJ2-5; tentatively, D is TRBD2 (6 bases). Germline assignment: CDR1 MDHEN and CDR2 SYDVKM. V was clipped by 7 bases and J by 4 bases, with 22 bases between them. The CDR3 runs 16 residues. CDR3 DNA sequence: TGTGCCAGCAATGCGGGGAACCCTTGGGATATAGAGACCCAGTACTTC. Translated: CASNAGNPWDIETQYF.

The sample holds many counts of this clonotype. The V call is TRBV2, the J call TRBJ2-3; D is unresolved. The CDR3 is 14 amino acids. Trimming shortened V by 6 bases and J by 6 bases, and 16 bases separated the two germline ends. Germline V lookup: CDR1 SNHLY, CDR2 FYNNEI. The CDR3: CASSPRLERDTQYF. The CDR3 nucleotides are TGTGCCAGCAGCCCTCGTCTCGAGAGGGATACGCAGTATTTT.